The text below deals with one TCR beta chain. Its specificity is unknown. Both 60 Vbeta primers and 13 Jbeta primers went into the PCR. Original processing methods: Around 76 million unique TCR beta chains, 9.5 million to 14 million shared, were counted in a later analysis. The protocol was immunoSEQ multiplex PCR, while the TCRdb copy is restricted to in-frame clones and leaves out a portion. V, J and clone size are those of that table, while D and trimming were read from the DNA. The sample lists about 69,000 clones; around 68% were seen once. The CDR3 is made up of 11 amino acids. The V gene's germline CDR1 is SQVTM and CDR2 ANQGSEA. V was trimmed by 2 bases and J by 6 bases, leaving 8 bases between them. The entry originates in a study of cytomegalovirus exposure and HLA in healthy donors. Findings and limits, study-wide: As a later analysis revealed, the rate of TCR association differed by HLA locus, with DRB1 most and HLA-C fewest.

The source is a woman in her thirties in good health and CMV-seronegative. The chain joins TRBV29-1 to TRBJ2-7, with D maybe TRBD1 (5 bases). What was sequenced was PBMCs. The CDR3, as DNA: TGCAGCGTTGAAACAGGAGCCGAGCAGTACTTC. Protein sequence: CSVETGAEQYF.